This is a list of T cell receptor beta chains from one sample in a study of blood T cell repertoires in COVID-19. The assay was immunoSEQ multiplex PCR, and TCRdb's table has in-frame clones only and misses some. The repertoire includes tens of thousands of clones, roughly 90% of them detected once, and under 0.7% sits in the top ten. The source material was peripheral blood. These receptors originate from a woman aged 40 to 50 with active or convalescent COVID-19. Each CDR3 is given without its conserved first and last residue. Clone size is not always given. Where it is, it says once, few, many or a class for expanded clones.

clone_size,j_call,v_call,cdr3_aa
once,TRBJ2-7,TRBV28,ASSLFRGVIYEQY
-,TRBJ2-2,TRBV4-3,ASSQYTGDLKELF
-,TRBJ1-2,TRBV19,ASSSGQGYGYT
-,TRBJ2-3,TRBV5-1,ASRLAALRDTQY
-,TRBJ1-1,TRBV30,AWRGKRQAVNTEAF
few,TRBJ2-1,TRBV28,ASSLSGEQF
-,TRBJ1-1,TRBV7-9,ASSLVGGNTEAF
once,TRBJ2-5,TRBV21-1,ASSTPRRARGLETQY
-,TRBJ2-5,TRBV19,ASSIMGAKQETQY
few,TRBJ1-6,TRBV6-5,ASSTTGTGASPLH
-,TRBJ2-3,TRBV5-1,ASSLNGGTSTDTQY
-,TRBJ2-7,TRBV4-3,ASSPGGEDYEQY
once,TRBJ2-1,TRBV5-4,ASSLGALAGGGRVGNEQF
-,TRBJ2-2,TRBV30,AWNPDRAWTGELF